The clone carrying this TCR beta chain has just one count. The same CDR3 also results from other DNA sequences found in this sample. Germline-derived CDR1 and CDR2 are SGHRS and YFSETQ. With V trimmed by 1 base and J by 4 bases, 3 bases remained unmatched. The CDR3 spans 15 residues. The data were obtained in a study of blood T cell repertoires in COVID-19. The wider study: Acute and convalescent COVID-19 samples came from the United States, Italy and Spain. PBMCs, B-cell-depleted T cells, or T cells were the source of the cDNA or gDNA that made up the material.

The authors' processing: For nucleated cells, counts were estimated from reference gene primer amplification. The data were produced by immunoSEQ multiplex PCR, yet TCRdb's version contains in-frame clones alone and is incomplete. The V and J calls and clone size were taken over from that table, and D and trimming were inferred from the DNA. The table shows around 130,000 clones, with 85% to 90% occurring only once. This chain connects TRBV5-1 to TRBJ1-4; 8 bases match TRBD1. This clonotype was obtained from a human donor in a cohort sampled during active COVID-19. The specimen sequenced was peripheral blood. As DNA, the CDR3 is TGCGCCAGCAGCTTGCAGGGGGCGAATAATGAAAAACTGTTTTTT. This encodes CASSLQGANNEKLFF.